The 27 T cell receptor beta chains given below trace back to one sample, sequenced in a study of blood T cell repertoires in COVID-19. Only in-frame clones appear in the TCRdb table, and some are missing; sequencing was by immunoSEQ multiplex PCR. Altogether approximately 300,000 clones are present, over 75% being singletons, with the ten largest covering approximately 5.3%. Source material: PBMCs or T cells enriched from blood (not recorded which). All receptors come from a woman aged 25 to 39 who had recovered from COVID-19.

The rearrangement links TRBV5-1 to TRBJ2-3, with TRBD2 identical over 7 bases. Trimming cost V 0 bases and J 6 bases; bases outside gene matches: 4. The CDR3 consists of 14 residues. CDR1 is SGHRS, CDR2 YFSETQ, per germline. The CDR3 DNA reads TGCGCCAGCAGCTTGGCCAGGGAGGGGGATACGCAGTATTTT. Its protein product is CASSLAREGDTQYF.

V is TRBV7-9 and J is TRBJ1-3; TRBD1 is a possible D gene (5 bases). With 8 bases removed from V and 1 base from J, the gap between germline ends came to 12 bases. CDR1 is SEHNR and CDR2 is FQNEAQ in the germline V gene (reference sequence). CDR3 length: 14 residues. CDR3 region: CASPGGRSGNTIYF. CDR3 nucleotides: TGTGCCAGCCCGGGGGGGAGATCTGGAAACACCATATATTTT.

The J gene is TRBJ2-2, the V gene TRBV9, with a possible D match to TRBD2 (6 bases). With 3 bases removed from V and 2 bases from J, the gap between germline ends came to 11 bases. Germline lookup yields CDR1 SGDLS and CDR2 YYNGEE. The CDR3 spans 15 residues. The CDR3 DNA reads TGTGCCAGCAGCGCGCGGGACTTAAACACCGGGGAGCTGTTTTTT. Translation: CASSARDLNTGELFF.

This chain uses TRBV6-5 with TRBJ1-5, with unresolved D. The V end lost 5 bases, the J end lost 7 bases, and 9 bases lay between the germline ends. CDR1 and CDR2 (germline): MNHEY, SVGAGI. The CDR3 runs to 12 residues. The CDR3 region is CASSTGWQPQHF. DNA of the CDR3: TGTGCCAGCAGTACCGGTTGGCAGCCCCAGCATTTT.

V usage is TRBV28 and J usage is TRBJ1-5, with TRBD1 as a possible D gene (5 bases). Germline lookup yields CDR1 MDHEN and CDR2 SYDVKM. V was clipped by 5 bases and J by 0 bases, with 26 bases between them. CDR3 length: 20 residues. CDR3 region: CASSPAGRGRTSYSNQPQHF. CDR3 nucleotide sequence: TGTGCCAGCAGTCCCGCGGGGAGGGGACGGACCTCATATAGCAATCAGCCCCAGCATTTT.

The chain carries TRBV28 and TRBJ1-2; TRBD1 aligns across 7 bases. CDR1 is MDHEN, CDR2 SYDVKM, per germline. Trimming removed 3 bases from V and 1 base from J; junction bases left unmatched: 8. This CDR3 contains 16 residues. The CDR3 here is CASSLGQLSVNYGYTF. The CDR3 DNA sequence: TGTGCCAGCAGTTTGGGACAGCTTTCAGTTAACTATGGCTACACCTTC.

This clone was seen only once. The chain recombines TRBV6-5 with TRBJ1-2; 9 nucleotides align to TRBD1. CDR3 length: 14 residues. Trimming at V came to 6 bases and at J to 7 bases, leaving 9 bases not matched to a gene. Germline V gene lookup returns CDR1 MNHEY and CDR2 SVGAGI. CDR3 sequence reads: CASSPGQGRTGYTF. CDR3 nucleotide sequence: TGTGCCAGCAGCCCGGGACAGGGTAGGACTGGCTACACCTTC.

V usage is TRBV4-1 and J usage is TRBJ1-1; no reliable D call. V was clipped by 2 bases and J by 1 base, with 5 bases between them. The germline gives CDR1 MGHRA, CDR2 YSYEKL. This CDR3 is built from 13 residues. CDR3 DNA sequence: TGCGCCAGCAGCCAAACAGCGAACACTGAAGCTTTCTTT. Translation: CASSQTANTEAFF.

This clone was seen only a few times. The chain has TRBV5-5 and TRBJ1-2, with TRBD1 identical over 9 bases. Germline trimming cut 3 bases from V and 0 bases from J; bases unmatched to any gene: 3. CDR3 length: 15 residues. The germline gives CDR1 SGHKS, CDR2 YYEKEE (reference sequence). CDR3 bases: TGTGCCAGCAGCTGGACAGGGGCGGCTAACTATGGCTACACCTTC. The encoded protein is CASSWTGAANYGYTF. The whole variable domain, filled in from reference TRBV5-5 and TRBJ1-2, reads DAGVTQSPTHLIKTRGQQVTLRCSPISGHKSVSWYQQVLGQGPQFIFQYYEKEERGRGNFPDRFSARQFPNYSSELNVNALLLGDSALYLCASSWTGAANYGYTFGSGTRLTVV.

The V and J genes are TRBV30 and TRBJ1-1; D is possibly TRBD1 (6 bases). Germline V gene lookup returns CDR1 GTSNPN and CDR2 SVGIG (reference sequence). There are 13 residues in the CDR3. The V end was cut by 3 bases, the J end by 5 bases, with 13 bases between. CDR3 in amino acids: CAWRAQGKTEAFF. CDR3 coding DNA: TGTGCCTGGAGGGCCCAGGGGAAGACTGAAGCTTTCTTT. The full variable domain, in which reference TRBV30 and TRBJ1-1 provide the parts outside the CDR3, is SQTIHQWPATLVQPVGSPLSLECTVEGTSNPNLYWYRQAAGRGLQLLFYSVGIGQISSEVPQNLSASRPQDRQFILSSKKLLLSDSGFYLCAWRAQGKTEAFFGQGTRLTVV.

The rearrangement joins TRBV19 to TRBJ1-1, with TRBD1 matching over 7 bases. V shed 5 bases, J shed 2 bases, and the junction held 5 bases outside the gene matches. Germline assignment: CDR1 LNHDA and CDR2 SQIVND (reference sequence). The CDR3 has 14 amino acids. As DNA, the CDR3 is TGTGCCAGTAGTGCCCAGGGGGGAAACACTGAAGCTTTCTTT. Protein sequence: CASSAQGGNTEAFF.

This chain links TRBV11-2 with TRBJ2-1; unclear D gene. The CDR3 extends over 12 amino acids. Germline CDR1 is SGHAT and CDR2 is FQNNGV. With 5 bases removed from V and 7 bases from J, the gap between germline ends came to 9 bases. The CDR3 DNA reads TGTGCCAGCAGCGCTAGATGGAATGAGCAGTTCTTC. It translates to CASSARWNEQFF.

This clone showed up just once. The rearrangement joins TRBV7-2 to TRBJ1-2, with TRBD1 matching 7 bases. The germline V gene has CDR1 SGHTA and CDR2 FQGNSA. V lost 5 bases and J lost 2; bases outside the gene matches: 5. This CDR3 is built from 14 residues. CDR3 coding DNA: TGTGCCAGCAGCAGAGACAGGGTAAACTATGGCTACACCTTC. Translated, it gives CASSRDRVNYGYTF.

The V call is TRBV11-2, the J call TRBJ1-6; no clear D. The germline V gene has CDR1 SGHAT and CDR2 FQNNGV. The length of the CDR3 is 15 residues. Trimming removed 3 bases at V and 10 bases at J, with 16 bases between. The CDR3 DNA follows: TGTGCCAGCAGCTTGTTTGCTGGCCCTAGGTCACCCCTCCACTTT. This sequence encodes CASSLFAGPRSPLHF.

This clone appeared once. V gene TRBV19 combines with J gene TRBJ1-2, with 8 bases lining up with TRBD1. From germline, CDR1 is LNHDA and CDR2 SQIVND (reference sequence). CDR3 size: 13 residues. V was pared by 5 bases and J by 8 bases, with 7 bases of the junction left unmatched. In DNA form, the CDR3 reads TGTGCCAGTAGTCCGCGGACAGGGAACGGCTACACCTTC. Residues: CASSPRTGNGYTF.

This sequence joins TRBV18 and TRBJ1-4, with 10 bases lining up with TRBD1. This CDR3 spans 16 amino acids. Germline V gives CDR1 KGHSH, CDR2 LQKENI. V was pared by 3 bases and J by 10 bases, with 11 bases of the junction left unmatched. The CDR3 region has the DNA TGTGCCAGCTCACCGTCGTATCAGGACAGGGGGGTAAAACTGTTTTTT. As protein: CASSPSYQDRGVKLFF.

This sequence joins TRBV5-1 and TRBJ2-7; 8 positions match TRBD1. The CDR3 is 14 residues long. Germline CDR1 is SGHRS and CDR2 is YFSETQ. After removal of 0 bases from V and 5 bases from J, the junction contained 4 bases not matched to a gene. The CDR3 loop is CASSLAAGGNEQYF. The CDR3 DNA is TGCGCCAGCAGCTTGGCCGCAGGGGGCAACGAGCAGTACTTC.

The CDR3 DNA is TGTGCCACCAGTGACCCCCGACAGGGCCTCTCCTACAATGAGCAGTTCTTC. It translates to CATSDPRQGLSYNEQFF. The chain couples TRBV24-1 to TRBJ2-1; 7 bases align to TRBD1. CDR1 and CDR2 from the germline V gene are KGHDR and SFDVKD. This CDR3 spans 17 amino acids. V lost 4 bases, J lost 0 bases, and 8 bases stayed unmatched.

The rearrangement joins TRBV7-9 to TRBJ2-1; 8 bases match TRBD1. Germline V lookup: CDR1 SEHNR, CDR2 FQNEAQ (reference sequence). With V trimmed by 5 bases and J by 13 bases, 16 bases remained unmatched. This CDR3 is 15 amino acids long. CDR3 sequence: CASSPGTERGQGQFF. The CDR3 DNA reads TGTGCCAGCAGCCCCGGGACAGAGAGAGGACAGGGACAGTTCTTC. Full variable domain (rest looked up from reference TRBV7-9 and TRBJ2-1): DTGVSQNPRHKITKRGQNVTFRCDPISEHNRLYWYRQTLGQGPEFLTYFQNEAQLEKSRLLSDRFSAERPKGSFSTLEIQRTEQGDSAMYLCASSPGTERGQGQFFGPGTRLTVL.

The J gene is TRBJ2-1, the V gene TRBV9; 9 nucleotides agree with TRBD1. V shed 3 bases and J 5 bases; nucleotides not matched to a gene: 21. The CDR3 totals 20 residues. Germline V lookup: CDR1 SGDLS, CDR2 YYNGEE. The DNA for the CDR3 is TGTGCCAGCAGCGCGGGTTCCTCACAGGGGGCGAAACATCTTCACAATGAGCAGTTCTTC. Translation: CASSAGSSQGAKHLHNEQFF.

This chain connects TRBV4-1 to TRBJ2-2; 8 bases are a match to TRBD2. CDR1 is MGHRA, CDR2 YSYEKL, per germline. The V and J ends lost 6 bases and 3 bases, in that order; junction bases with no gene match: 9. CDR3 length equals 16 residues. The chain's CDR3 is CASSSGGRGDTGELFF. For the CDR3, the DNA is TGCGCCAGCAGTTCAGGTGGGCGGGGGGACACCGGGGAGCTGTTTTTT.

The chain employs TRBV15 and TRBJ2-7; D possibly corresponds to TRBD1 (6 bases). This CDR3 spans 17 amino acids. Trimming left V 1 base short and J 5 bases short, with 21 bases between. From germline, CDR1 is LNHNV and CDR2 YYDKDF (reference sequence). CDR3 DNA sequence: TGTGCCACCAGCAGAGGACCAATTGGGGGCTTGGGGAACGAGCAGTACTTC. It yields the protein CATSRGPIGGLGNEQYF.

J is TRBJ2-1 and V is TRBV18; 8 bases agree with TRBD2. The CDR3 is 14 residues long. V lost 9 bases, J lost 2 bases, and 6 bases stayed unmatched. Germline CDR1 and CDR2: KGHSH and LQKENI. As DNA, the CDR3 is TGTGCCAGTTCCACTAGCGGAACCTACAATGAGCAGTTCTTC. As protein: CASSTSGTYNEQFF. Variable domain in full (rest from reference TRBV18 and TRBJ2-1): NAGVMQNPRHLVRRRGQEARLRCSPMKGHSHVYWYRQLPEEGLKFMVYLQKENIIDESGMPKERFSAEFPKEGPSILRIQQVVRGDSAAYFCASSTSGTYNEQFFGPGTRLTVL.

This clone appeared a few times. The chain recombines TRBV28 with TRBJ1-2; D is unresolved. CDR1 MDHEN and CDR2 SYDVKM come from the germline V gene. V gave up 6 bases and J gave up 6 bases, with 14 bases separating them. The CDR3 is 13 amino acids. As DNA, the CDR3 is TGTGCCAGCAGCCCGCCTGGACTGAATGGCTACACCTTC. As protein: CASSPPGLNGYTF.

The V and J genes are TRBV5-4 and TRBJ1-3; D unresolved. There are 15 residues in the CDR3. Deletions cut 4 bases from V and 0 bases from J, with 11 bases between. In germline, CDR1 is SGHNT, CDR2 YYREEE (reference sequence). The CDR3 nucleotides are TGTGCCAGCAGCCGCGCCGGGGTCTCTGGAAACACCATATATTTT. Amino acids: CASSRAGVSGNTIYF.

The table lists this clone with a count of one. V gene TRBV7-6 combines with J gene TRBJ1-4; D possibly corresponds to TRBD1 (5 bases). This CDR3 spans 15 amino acids. The germline V gene encodes CDR1 SGHVS and CDR2 FNYEAQ. Trimming took 7 bases from V and 5 from J, leaving 17 bases between them. In DNA form, the CDR3 reads TGTGCCAGCACTTTAACAGGCAAACAAAATGAAAAACTGTTTTTT. This encodes CASTLTGKQNEKLFF.

The chain uses TRBV11-3 and TRBJ1-2; no reliable D call. V was shortened by 5 bases and J by 4 bases, with 14 bases between the two germline ends. This CDR3 is built from 14 residues. The germline CDR1 and CDR2 sequences are SGHNT and YENEEA. In nucleotides, the CDR3 is TGTGCCAGCAGCCCCGAGGGCTTCTTCTATGGCTACACCTTC. As protein: CASSPEGFFYGYTF. Full variable domain (missing parts from reference TRBV11-3 and TRBJ1-2): EAGVVQSPRYKIIEKKQPVAFWCNPISGHNTLYWYLQNLGQGPELLIRYENEEAVDDSQLPKDRFSAERLKGVDSTLKIQPAELGDSAVYLCASSPEGFFYGYTFGSGTRLTVV.